Presented here are 9 T cell receptor beta chains from one specimen sequenced in a study of T cell responses to AZD1222 COVID-19 vaccine. Using immunoSEQ multiplex PCR, the repertoire was profiled, and TCRdb retains in-frame clones only, with some absent. The table has 100,000 to 120,000 clones, 81% seen once. The material was peripheral blood, obtained on day 0 of AZD1222 vaccination. All receptors derive from an adult in good health.

This sequence joins TRBV14 and TRBJ1-2; possible D gene TRBD1, 5 bases. With 2 bases removed from V and 14 bases from J, the gap between germline ends came to 18 bases. From germline, CDR1 is SGHDN and CDR2 FVKESK. CDR3 size: 13 residues. The CDR3 DNA is TGTGCCAGCAGCCAACAAATGACAGCCCTGGGGACCTTC. Its protein is CASSQQMTALGTF.

This clone was found a few times. The chain employs TRBV25-1 and TRBJ2-1; 7 bases are a match to TRBD1. Per the germline V gene, CDR1 is MGHDK and CDR2 is SYGVNS. Trimming cost V 6 bases and J 3 bases; bases outside gene matches: 5. The CDR3 loop spans 14 amino acids. CDR3 in DNA: TGTGCCAGCAGGGACAGGTTAGGCTACAATGAGCAGTTCTTC. As protein: CASRDRLGYNEQFF.

This sequence joins TRBV15 and TRBJ2-7; D gene ambiguous. V dropped 5 bases and J dropped 2 bases, with 7 bases sitting between them. This CDR3 comprises 12 residues. Germline V gives CDR1 LNHNV, CDR2 YYDKDF (reference sequence). The CDR3 DNA sequence: TGTGCCACCAGCGATTTCCCCTACGAGCAGTACTTC. Translation gives CATSDFPYEQYF.

This rearrangement joins TRBV9 to TRBJ1-4; TRBD1 aligns across 8 bases. The germline CDR1 and CDR2 sequences are SGDLS and YYNGEE. CDR3 length: 17 amino acids. The V gene end was trimmed by 5 bases and the J gene end by 8 bases; junction bases not matched to a gene: 17. Here the CDR3 DNA reads TGTGCCAGCAGGCGTGGGGACCTCGACAGGGGTGGCGAAAAACTGTTTTTT. This sequence encodes CASRRGDLDRGGEKLFF. The full variable domain, in which reference TRBV9 and TRBJ1-4 provide the parts outside the CDR3, is DSGVTQTPKHLITATGQRVTLRCSPRSGDLSVYWYQQSLDQGLQFLIQYYNGEERAKGNILERFSAQQFPDLHSELNLSSLELGDSALYFCASRRGDLDRGGEKLFFGSGTQLSVL.

The chain couples TRBV11-2 to TRBJ1-2; tentatively, D is TRBD1 (5 bases). The CDR3 totals 13 residues. Germline V lookup: CDR1 SGHAT, CDR2 FQNNGV. The V end lost 8 bases, the J end lost 7 bases, and 17 bases lay between the germline ends. In DNA form, the CDR3 reads TGTGCCAGCTTTGGGGGATCTAGAGGTGGCTACACCTTC. Translating it yields CASFGGSRGGYTF.

As to this clone: The identical CDR3 is also encoded by other nucleotide sequences in the sample. V usage is TRBV7-2 and J usage is TRBJ1-1; TRBD1 matches 7 bases. The ends lost 3 bases at V and 5 bases at J; junction bases unmatched: 6. The CDR3 has 14 residues. Germline lookup yields CDR1 SGHTA and CDR2 FQGNSA. As DNA, the CDR3 is TGTGCCAGCAGCTTGCAGGGGGGGAATACTGAAGCTTTCTTT. Protein: CASSLQGGNTEAFF.

The chain combines TRBV3-1 (or the pseudogene TRBV3-2) with TRBJ2-6; D gene ambiguous. The CDR3 totals 13 residues. V shed 8 bases and J shed 4 bases, with 9 bases lying between them. CDR1 and CDR2 (germline): LGHDT, YNNKEL (reference sequence). The CDR3 sequence is CASFGFGANVLTF. The CDR3 DNA reads TGTGCCAGCTTCGGCTTCGGGGCCAACGTCCTGACTTTC.

This chain connects TRBV9 to TRBJ1-1; TRBD1 aligns across 8 bases. CDR1 is SGDLS and CDR2 is YYNGEE in the germline V gene. The junction had 3 bases not matched to a gene; V was cut back by 0 bases and J by 5 bases. The CDR3 contains 14 residues. The CDR3 loop is CASSVGQGRTEAFF. The CDR3 bases are TGTGCCAGCAGCGTAGGACAGGGGAGAACTGAAGCTTTCTTT.

The gene calls are TRBV15 and TRBJ1-1; D not certain. Per the germline V gene, CDR1 is LNHNV and CDR2 is YYDKDF (reference sequence). V dropped 1 base and J dropped 6 bases, with 9 bases sitting between them. This CDR3 has 13 amino acids. The CDR3 reads CATSRVPGAEAFF. The CDR3 DNA follows: TGTGCCACCAGCAGAGTACCTGGGGCTGAAGCTTTCTTT.